The source of this TCR beta chain is a study of cytomegalovirus exposure and HLA in healthy donors (TCRdb year 2017). For context, the study as a whole: In an earlier analysis of under 600 of the donors, 276 Gb of sequence data and 90 million to 130 million unique TCR beta sequences from about 180 million T cells were reported. Approximately 300 gigabases of sequencing data and roughly 81 million unique TCR sequences made up an early release that covered approximately 650 HLA-typed donors. Among the roughly 380 genotyped donors, roughly 80% belonged to the genetic ancestry cluster associated with self-reported Caucasian donors. The study aimed to test whether cataloging public T cell receptors could reveal signatures of past pathogen exposure. The study profiled the T cell repertoires of 500 to 800 subjects by immunosequencing and related them to cytomegalovirus serostatus. In addition to the first cohort of roughly 700 subjects, a separate validation cohort of 120 different subjects was used. To predict cytomegalovirus infection status, the study brought together high-throughput TCR immunosequencing, statistical association of individual TCRs with disease status, and machine learning. A later analysis re-analyzed previously published TCR beta repertoires from 500 to 700 donors and added high-resolution HLA genotyping to study TCR occurrence patterns. The later analysis used no new phenotypic data to find candidate immune exposures, relying instead on TCR beta sequences and their occurrence across donors. An earlier analysis of around 640 of the donors used high-throughput TCR beta sequencing to judge whether each TCR beta V gene segment behaved as functional or pseudogenic. Alongside the repertoire data, information on donor age, sex, ethnicity and CMV serostatus was compiled. In a later genetic analysis, genome-wide SNP genotypes for about three fifths of the 666 donors were used, and that subset was treated as a discovery cohort. All discovery cohort repertoires had been generated using a single sequencing platform. HLA typing covered class I and class II loci at four-digit resolution. The number of typed donors differed by locus: 629-630 for A, B, C, DRB1 and DQB1; 522 for DQA1; 606 for DPA1; and 450 to 480 for DPB1. Because of strong linkage in the cohort, roughly five DR-DQ haplotypes were treated as single units for association and clustering. On average, roughly 250,000 unique TCR beta nucleotide sequences were sequenced per donor among a few hundred genotyped donors of the cohort, with roughly a sixth of those sequences being non-productive. General conclusions and limits of the study: CMV serostatus was the only immune exposure information available for the cohort. Because HLA typing was unavailable for some donors at each locus, only the typed subset was used in association tests. According to a later analysis, parvovirus B19, influenza, CMV and Epstein-Barr virus appeared linked to several top co-occurrence clusters. A further reported finding was that TCR beta sequences accurately predicted the HLA-A and HLA-B alleles for most subjects in the first cohort. Correlated functional status among segregating V segments might reflect linkage disequilibrium, but an unknown experimental factor could not be ruled out. A total of around 150 TCR beta chains were listed by the study as associated with cytomegalovirus. Across donors, most TCR sequences were observed very rarely, whereas some public TCRs were present in many individuals. In a later genetic analysis, a missense DCLRE1C variant was associated with V-gene and J-gene trimming of TCR beta chains, and the association was replicated in an independent cohort. The classifier was reported to diagnose cytomegalovirus status with high specificity and sensitivity in both the original and validation cohorts. In a later analysis, HLA-associated TCR beta chains were found to be more clonally expanded and to have lower generation probabilities than equally common non-associated chains. According to a later analysis, TCR association rates differed among HLA loci, with DRB1 alleles showing the most associated TCRs and HLA-C alleles showing the fewest. In this cohort, only TCR beta chains were sequenced, and detectable features were limited by the absence of alpha or paired-chain data. Specific HLA alleles were associated with roughly 17,000 TCR beta sequences at a false discovery rate of 0.05 in a later analysis. In vitro tests confirmed that a few of the cytomegalovirus-associated TCR beta chains recognize cytomegalovirus antigens. The authors suggested that the approach could potentially be generalized to other disease states and immunological phenotypes. Roughly uniform sequencing depth across donors was assumed in presence/absence analyses, although this assumption may not hold. A group of highly shared sequence variants was considered likely to be a technical artifact of the sequencing pipeline. In an earlier analysis of 587 of the donors, most TCR beta V segments appeared in productive rearrangements about 90% or about 30% of the time, broadly matching IMGT annotations. When HLA alleles, especially DR and DQ, strongly co-occurred, TCR associations were difficult to assign to individual alleles. In a later analysis, most CMV-associated TCR beta chains were found to appear HLA-restricted, with HLA associations seemingly driven largely by CMV exposure. According to a later genetic analysis, donors in an Asian-associated ancestry cluster had fewer N-insertions in productive TCRs than the approximately 650-donor mean. Because counts were too low, roughly 18 rarely observed V segments, including chromosome 9 orphons, were left out of the earlier analysis of a few hundred of the donors. The 87-base-pair reads could not distinguish some IMGT-functional V segments, including TRBV6-2 and TRBV6-3, so those segments were excluded.

The cohort consisted of hundreds of healthy bone marrow donors. Cohort members were all nominally healthy when sampled, although unrecorded immune exposures were likely present. The donor was CMV seropositive and was included in the group of 250 to 350 seropositive cohort members. A peripheral blood sample was provided by each donor, and peripheral blood mononuclear cells were used for TCR beta sequencing. Genomic DNA was extracted from the blood cell samples with the Qiagen DNeasy Blood Extraction Kit. The method behind the library was the immunoSEQ multiplex PCR assay. A mixture of 60 forward primers for TCR Vbeta segments and 13 reverse primers for TCR Jbeta segments was used in the multiplex PCR. Amplification of the CDR3 region of rearranged TCR beta genes was performed with a multiplex PCR assay on genomic DNA. On the Illumina HiSeq System, the amplified TCR beta libraries were sequenced as 87-base-pair reads. Processing in the source paper ran as follows. Across the 600 to 700 repertoires, a later analysis counted some 80 million unique TCR beta chains, around 10 million of which were shared by at least two donors. To remove PCR and sequencing errors, raw reads were error-corrected and collapsed into unique sequences using a nearest-neighbor algorithm that merged closely related sequences. CDR3 sequences were aligned to IMGT reference sequences to assign V, D and J gene segments. For a sequence to be retained, at least a six-nucleotide match to both a V gene segment and a J gene segment was required. Rearrangements were classified as productive when the CDR3 lacked stop codons and remained in frame with V and J, and all other rearrangements were classified as non-productive. CDR3 was defined by IMGT convention, running from the second conserved V-encoded cysteine to the conserved J-encoded phenylalanine. In an earlier analysis of around 640 of the donors, sequences lacking an unambiguous match to a single V gene segment were excluded. In an earlier analysis of more than 500 of the donors, a V segment was called functional when productive rearrangements were above 56.7%, and segregating when the standard deviation between donors exceeded 5%. To diagnose cytomegalovirus status from the catalog of TCR beta chain sequences, a statistical classification framework was built. V and J gene assignment, in a later analysis, came from comparing TCR nucleotide sequences with IMGT/GENE-DB human TR gene sequences. In a later analysis, CDR3 sequences and most-parsimonious VDJ recombination scenarios were assigned using the TCRdist pipeline. A later analysis defined each TCR beta chain by its CDR3 amino acid sequence plus V-gene family, and excluded reads lacking a unique V-gene family. A later analysis removed roughly 590 highly shared, low-generation-probability nucleotide sequences to deal with suspected cross-contamination and a sequencing artifact. For each public chain, a later analysis derived a clonal expansion index from normalized ranks of inferred template counts within each repertoire. In a later analysis, generation probabilities were computed using a VDJ recombination model fitted to out-of-frame rearrangements, and the results were checked against IGoR. Hypergeometric tests were used in a later analysis to score TCR-TCR, TCR-HLA and TCR-CMV co-occurrence, with a repertoire-size bias correction applied to the TCR pairs. To estimate false discovery rates, a later analysis permuted the HLA or CMV assignments 20 times. In a later analysis, co-occurring TCRs were grouped using DBSCAN, with TCRdist sequence similarity added in when clustering inside HLA-allele-positive subsets. Repertoires with fewer than 30,000 or more than 120,000 public chains were left out of co-occurrence clustering, as were about five repertoires with anomalous nucleotide sharing. TCRdb took this table from immuneACCESS and kept in-frame rearrangements with V and J called. Such tables lack part of the clones; where checked against another copy, unresolved V genes explain under half of the gap, and the rest is unexplained. The V and J calls and clone size come from that table; D and trimming were worked out from the DNA. The sample table holds some 140,000 clones, of which roughly 85% were seen once. Around 6.3% of the sample is held by the ten biggest clonotypes.

As encoded in the germline V gene, CDR1 is SNHLY while CDR2 is FYNNEI. The CDR3, from cysteine to phenylalanine, totals 14 residues. The entry retains the CDR3 DNA only, 42 bases that are in frame from base 1. V is pruned by 11 bases and J by 4 bases, leaving 10 bases of the junction without a gene match. This clone was picked up one time. What this receptor recognizes is not known. No base-level quality is on record; no much larger clone is a single base apart. This receptor was taken from a man in his forties in good health and CMV-seropositive. The specimen sequenced was PBMCs. The V and J segments used are TRBV2 and TRBJ2-7, with 11 bases matching TRBD2. The CDR3 region has the sequence CAGNGLAGKYEQYF. In nucleotides, the sequence is TGTGCCGGAAACGGACTAGCGGGTAAATACGAGCAGTACTTC.